This TCR beta chain was obtained from a study of cytomegalovirus exposure and HLA in healthy donors. Primers included in the PCR were 60 Vbeta and 13 Jbeta primers. Sequencing used immunoSEQ multiplex PCR; TCRdb keeps in-frame clones, though not all of them. The top ten clones hold approximately 3% of a sample with approximately 54,000 clones, under 90% of them seen once. The CDR3 loop spans 12 amino acids. V gave up 2 bases and J gave up 4 bases, with 5 bases separating them. Germline lookup yields CDR1 GTSNPN and CDR2 SVGIG (reference sequence). Unrecorded immune exposures were likely, despite nominal health at sampling. Notes on the study in general: There were reportedly fewer N-insertions in an Asian-associated ancestry cluster than the approximately 700-donor mean, in a later analysis. A list of 150 to 200 TCR beta chains associated with cytomegalovirus was given.

About this clone itself: Its antigen is unidentified.

The sequenced material came from PBMCs. The V and J genes are TRBV30 and TRBJ2-2; D is undetermined. The TCR sequence derives from a woman aged 18-30 years in good health and CMV-seronegative. The CDR3 loop reads CAWSLSTGELFF. The CDR3, as DNA: TGTGCCTGGAGTCTCAGCACCGGGGAGCTGTTTTTT.